This T cell receptor beta chain came from a study of type 1 and type 2 diabetes patients. The CDR3 totals 16 residues. Trimming removed 5 bases at V and 6 bases at J, with 22 bases between. Looked up from germline, CDR1 is SGHVS and CDR2 is FQNEAQ. PCR was run on genomic DNA. The TCR beta CDR3 region was amplified using 30 forward and 13 reverse primers. From the multiplex PCR reads, TCRdb called clonotypes with MiXCR, one entry per CDR3 protein. The sample has fewer than 300,000 distinct CDR3 sequences; approximately 50% are singletons. The sequence was collected from a young man with type 2 diabetes. Sequencing used peripheral blood mononuclear cells (PBMCs). This rearrangement joins TRBV7-8 to TRBJ2-5; D might be TRBD1 (5 bases). Here the CDR3 reads CASSPRSMGPVKTQYF. DNA of the CDR3: TGTGCCAGCAGCCCTAGGTCTATGGGGCCCGTGAAGACCCAGTACTTC.